This T cell receptor (beta chain) was sequenced during a study of blood T cell repertoires in COVID-19. Study-wide background: Nucleic acid was either cDNA or gDNA, and it came from T cells, B-cell-depleted T cells, or PBMCs.

Clones were sequenced by immunoSEQ multiplex PCR, and TCRdb holds only the in-frame ones, with some missing. The top ten hold under 2% of the sample, which has 250,000 to 400,000 clones, 85% seen once. This study enrolled people aged about 18 to 90 from about two dozen US geographic areas. Trimming removed 1 base at V and 4 bases at J, with 10 bases between. Germline CDR1 LNHDA, CDR2 SQIVND (reference sequence). The CDR3 extends over 14 amino acids. This sequence joins TRBV19 and TRBJ1-2; weak D call: TRBD1 (5 bases). The clonotype was recovered from a woman in her twenties or thirties who had been exposed to COVID-19. Sequencing was done on a sample of PBMCs or T cells enriched from blood (not recorded which). The CDR3 DNA reads as TGTGCCAGTAGTATAGTGGGCAGGGCCTATGGCTACACCTTC. This codes for CASSIVGRAYGYTF.